The 16 T cell receptor beta chains below all came from one sample that was sequenced in a study of identical twins. One entry per CDR3 protein results from TCRdb running MiXCR on the 5' RACE reads. This sample has fewer than 550,000 distinct CDR3 sequences, with 13% to 15% found just once. The sample was also linked to a second study, of yellow fever vaccine responses in identical twins.

The sequencing input was CD4+ T cells sorted from blood. The receptors derive from a young woman in good health.

The chain uses TRBV24-1 and TRBJ2-6, with D maybe TRBD1 (6 bases). This CDR3 contains 16 residues. Germline V gene data show CDR1 as KGHDR and CDR2 as SFDVKD. The V end lost 4 bases, the J end lost 0 bases, and 9 bases lay between the germline ends. The CDR3 nucleotides are TGTGCCACCAGTGAACGACAGGTCTCTGGGGCCAACGTCCTGACTTTC. It codes for CATSERQVSGANVLTF.

The rearrangement joins TRBV4-2 to TRBJ2-3, with D possibly being TRBD2 (5 bases). Trimming took 0 bases from V and 2 from J, leaving 15 bases between them. Germline lookup yields CDR1 LGHNA and CDR2 YNFKEQ. The CDR3 totals 17 residues. The CDR3 loop is CASSQDRAGTTTDTQYF. The CDR3 DNA follows: TGTGCCAGCAGCCAAGATCGGGCGGGTACTACCACAGATACGCAGTATTTT.

J is TRBJ2-5 and V is TRBV20-1; D gene uncertain. The CDR3 loop spans 15 amino acids. Looked up from germline, CDR1 is DFQATT and CDR2 is SNEGSKA (reference sequence). V dropped 0 bases and J dropped 5 bases, with 16 bases sitting between them. The CDR3 coding sequence is TGCAGTGCTAGAGACCAGCAGAGGTTTTCGGAGACCCAGTACTTC. This codes for CSARDQQRFSETQYF.

This clonotype appeared a few times. J is TRBJ2-1 and V is TRBV9; 10 bases map to TRBD2. The V and J ends lost 1 base and 10 bases, in that order; junction bases with no gene match: 5. The CDR3 loop spans 14 amino acids. Germline V gene sequence: CDR1 SGDLS, CDR2 YYNGEE. The CDR3 DNA follows: TGTGCCAGCAGCGTACGAGCGGGAGGGAGCGAGCAGTTCTTC. Its protein is CASSVRAGGSEQFF.

The chain combines TRBV3-1 with TRBJ2-1, with 13 bases lining up with TRBD2. The CDR3 length is 16 residues. V was clipped by 4 bases and J by 5 bases; unmatched bases: 5. Germline-derived CDR1 and CDR2 are LGHDT and YNNKEL (reference sequence). The CDR3 spells CASSRILAGGNNEQFF. The CDR3, as DNA: TGTGCCAGCAGCCGCATACTAGCGGGGGGGAACAATGAGCAGTTCTTC.

This clonotype came up a few times. The rearrangement links TRBV20-1 to TRBJ2-5, with 11 bases identical to TRBD2. This CDR3 has 15 amino acids. Germline lookup yields CDR1 DFQATT and CDR2 SNEGSKA (reference sequence). V shed 0 bases, J shed 5 bases, and the junction held 5 bases outside the gene matches. CDR3 region: CSAREASGGWETQYF. CDR3 DNA sequence: TGCAGTGCTAGAGAGGCTAGCGGGGGGTGGGAGACCCAGTACTTC.

This clonotype was seen a few times. The chain links TRBV10-3 to TRBJ1-2; D possibly corresponds to TRBD1 (5 bases). CDR1 is ENHRY and CDR2 is SYGVKD in the germline V gene. Trimming pared 5 bases from V and 7 bases from J, leaving 20 bases between. The CDR3 spans 15 residues. The CDR3 nucleotides are TGTGCCATCAGTTTACAGGCTGAAGGTATAGGTGGCTACACCTTC. Its translation: CAISLQAEGIGGYTF.

This chain links TRBV10-3 with TRBJ2-7, with D tentatively TRBD2 (5 bases). The ends were cut back, 5 bases at V and 2 bases at J, with 10 bases in the middle. Germline CDR1 ENHRY, CDR2 SYGVKD. This CDR3 has 13 amino acids. In nucleotides, the CDR3 is TGTGCCATCAGTCCCGAGAGGGCCTACGAGCAGTACGTC. It is translated as CAISPERAYEQYV.

This clonotype was detected a few times. This chain links TRBV12-3 or TRBV12-4 with TRBJ1-3; a weak D match, TRBD1 (6 bases). V lost 7 bases and J lost 0, with 19 bases in between. The CDR3 extends over 17 amino acids. CDR3 sequence reads: CASTQAGHSSSGNTIYF. Written as DNA, the CDR3 is TGTGCCAGCACCCAAGCGGGACATTCGAGCTCTGGAAACACCATATATTTT.

This clonotype was found a few times. The genes are TRBV20-1 and TRBJ2-3; no clear D gene. In germline, CDR1 is DFQATT, CDR2 SNEGSKA (reference sequence). The V gene lost 1 base and the J gene lost 4 bases, with 18 bases spanning the gap. The length of the CDR3 is 16 residues. In DNA form, the CDR3 reads TGCAGTGCTAGAGTTATAACACCACAGATCGCAGATACGCAGTATTTT. This sequence encodes CSARVITPQIADTQYF.

This chain connects TRBV12-3 or TRBV12-4 to TRBJ1-2; 9 nucleotides agree with TRBD1. Unmatched junction bases numbered 10, after V lost 4 bases and J lost 4 bases. The CDR3 totals 16 residues. The CDR3 reads CASSSRRQGVVYGYTF. The CDR3 coding sequence is TGTGCCAGCAGTTCTAGGCGACAGGGGGTGGTCTATGGCTACACCTTC.

The gene calls are TRBV12-3 or TRBV12-4 and TRBJ1-2; 7 bases are shared with TRBD1. J was trimmed by 8 bases and V by 3 bases; bases with no gene match: 12. The CDR3 contains 15 residues. The CDR3 DNA reads TGTGCCAGCAGTTTTCGAAGACAGGGCGATCAAGGCTACACCTTC. This codes for CASSFRRQGDQGYTF.

Only a few counts were recorded for this clonotype. The chain employs TRBV20-1 and TRBJ2-7; D remains unclear. This CDR3 has 12 amino acids. Germline V gene data show CDR1 as DFQATT and CDR2 as SNEGSKA (reference sequence). Trimming shortened V by 1 base and J by 2 bases, and 6 bases separated the two germline ends. For the CDR3, the DNA is TGCAGTGCTAGAGTAGACGCCTACGAGCAGTACTTC. Translating it yields CSARVDAYEQYF.

A few counts support this clonotype. J is TRBJ2-1 and V is TRBV20-1; 12 bases map to TRBD2. The CDR3 consists of 15 residues. Germline CDR1 and CDR2: DFQATT and SNEGSKA (reference sequence). The trim removed 5 bases at V and 3 bases at J, leaving 5 bases unmatched. CDR3 DNA: TGCAGTGCTTCGCCGACTAGCGGGAGCTACAATGAGCAGTTCTTC. Translating it yields CSASPTSGSYNEQFF.

There are a few counts of this clonotype. The chain carries TRBV6-5 and TRBJ1-1; D unclear. V was trimmed by 2 bases and J by 1 base, leaving 8 bases between them. The CDR3 consists of 14 residues. Germline V CDR1 and CDR2: MNHEY, SVGAGI. CDR3 in amino acids: CASSYRAENTEAFF. In nucleotides, the CDR3 is TGTGCCAGCAGTTACCGGGCGGAGAACACTGAAGCTTTCTTT.

This clonotype was observed many times. The chain links TRBV7-2 to TRBJ2-2, with D tentatively TRBD1 or TRBD2 (5 bases each). The CDR3 sequence is 15 residues long. The germline gives CDR1 SGHTA, CDR2 FQGNSA. Trimming stripped 3 bases from V and 0 bases from J, with 8 bases between. The CDR3 DNA follows: TGTGCCAGCAGCTTTGGGACGGCGAACACCGGGGAGCTGTTTTTT. This sequence encodes CASSFGTANTGELFF.